The sequence of this TCR beta chain was determined in a study of blood T cells in healthy people across ages. Study-wide findings and caveats: PBMC samples, being unsorted, prevented any conclusive comparison of naive and antigen-experienced cells. TCR beta diversity, measured per million T cells, fell in a roughly linear way with age.

Donor samples were obtained from healthy Caucasian individuals from Russia, aged about 6 to 95. Note on this clonotype: Its cognate antigen is unknown.

With a J-beta primer mix and a sample-barcoded 5' primer, a second PCR ran about 6 to 11 cycles. Any given sample supplied a minimum of 2.5 million CDR3-containing paired-end reads. MiXCR was run by TCRdb on the 5' RACE reads, yielding one entry per CDR3 protein. The sample shows over a million distinct CDR3 sequences, 35% to 45% of them seen only once. The CDR3 spans 17 residues. V lost 3 bases and J lost 1, with 17 bases in between. CDR1 and CDR2 from the germline V gene are LGHNA and YSLEER. The genes are TRBV4-3 and TRBJ2-3; a possible D gene is TRBD2 (5 bases). This TCR derives from a woman aged 18-29 years in good health. Sequenced: blood. The CDR3 protein is CASSQAAVPRGTDTQYF. For the CDR3, the DNA is TGCGCCAGCAGCCAGGCAGCGGTTCCTCGGGGCACAGATACGCAGTATTTT.